This T cell receptor beta chain was sequenced during a study of blood T cell repertoires in COVID-19. This clone has only a few counts. Trimming took 5 bases from V and 7 from J, leaving 18 bases between them. The germline V gene has CDR1 MNHEY and CDR2 SMNVEV (reference sequence). CDR3 length: 15 residues. Authors' analysis steps: The authors estimated nucleated cell counts from reference gene primer amplification. TCRdb keeps only in-frame clones here, not all; method: immunoSEQ multiplex PCR. From that table come the V and J calls and clone size; the DNA was used to work out D and trimming. The sample carries about 260,000 clones, around 89% recorded once. Recruits, aged roughly 18 to 89 years, lived in 24 US areas. Participants' reported clinical history set cohort assignment.

The receptor's source is a woman between 45 and 65 years old who had recovered from COVID-19. Sequencing was done on a sample of PBMCs or T cells enriched from blood (not recorded which). The rearrangement links TRBV27 to TRBJ1-5, with a tentative D call TRBD1 (6 bases). The CDR3 DNA is TGTGCCAGCAGTCTCTCACGGGGGGCGACCCAGCCCCAGCATTTT. Translated: CASSLSRGATQPQHF.